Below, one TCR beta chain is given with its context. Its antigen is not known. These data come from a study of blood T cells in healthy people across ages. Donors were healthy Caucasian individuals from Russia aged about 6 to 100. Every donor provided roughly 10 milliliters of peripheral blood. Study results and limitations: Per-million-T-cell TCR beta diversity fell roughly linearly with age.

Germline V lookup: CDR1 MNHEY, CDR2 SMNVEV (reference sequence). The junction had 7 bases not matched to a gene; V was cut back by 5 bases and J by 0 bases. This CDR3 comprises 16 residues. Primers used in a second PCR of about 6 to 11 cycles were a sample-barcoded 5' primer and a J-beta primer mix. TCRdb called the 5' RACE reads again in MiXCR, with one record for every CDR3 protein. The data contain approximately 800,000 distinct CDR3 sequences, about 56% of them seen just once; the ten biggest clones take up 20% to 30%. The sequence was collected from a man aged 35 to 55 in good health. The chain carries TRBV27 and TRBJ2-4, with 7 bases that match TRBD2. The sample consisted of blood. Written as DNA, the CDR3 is TGTGCCAGCAGTCGGGGAGCGGGACTAGCCAAAAACATTCAGTACTTC. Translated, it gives CASSRGAGLAKNIQYF.